The present entry profiles one T cell receptor (beta chain) with its context. The data are from a study of beta chain features in type 1 diabetes. Study context: Regarding age, gender and cell yields, patients proved similar to healthy donors.

Each of the sorted populations had a purity greater than 95%. Reverse transcription of all isolated RNA meant that expressed TCRB transcripts were sequenced. Sequencing used immunoSEQ multiplex PCR; TCRdb keeps in-frame clones, though not all of them. The table includes roughly 450,000 clones, approximately 15% detected once. The sequenced material came from naive CD4+ T cells from blood. The clonotype was recovered from a man aged 25-45 years in good health.

In nucleotides, the CDR3 is TGCAGCGTTGAAGTGGTCCCTAACTATGGCTACACCTTC. This codes for CSVEVVPNYGYTF. The chain recombines TRBV29-1 with TRBJ1-2; D ambiguous. V lost 1 base, J lost 0 bases, and 6 bases lay in between. Germline loops: CDR1 SQVTM, CDR2 ANQGSEA. CDR3 size: 13 residues.